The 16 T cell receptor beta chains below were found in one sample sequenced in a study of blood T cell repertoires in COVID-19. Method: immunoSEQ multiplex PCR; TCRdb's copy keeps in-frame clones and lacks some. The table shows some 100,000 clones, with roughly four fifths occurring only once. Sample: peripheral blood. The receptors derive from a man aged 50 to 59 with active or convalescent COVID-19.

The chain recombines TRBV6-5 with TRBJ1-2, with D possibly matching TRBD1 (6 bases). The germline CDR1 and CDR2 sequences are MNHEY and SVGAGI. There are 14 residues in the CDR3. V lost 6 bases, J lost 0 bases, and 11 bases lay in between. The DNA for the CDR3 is TGTGCCAGCAGCCAGACAGGTTCTAACTATGGCTACACCTTC. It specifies CASSQTGSNYGYTF.

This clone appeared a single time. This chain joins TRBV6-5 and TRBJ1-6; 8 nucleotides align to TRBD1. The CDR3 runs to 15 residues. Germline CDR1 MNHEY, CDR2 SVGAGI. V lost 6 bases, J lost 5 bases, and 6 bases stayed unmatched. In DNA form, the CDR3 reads TGTGCCAGCAGGGACAGGGAAGTCGATAATTCACCCCTCCACTTT. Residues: CASRDREVDNSPLHF.

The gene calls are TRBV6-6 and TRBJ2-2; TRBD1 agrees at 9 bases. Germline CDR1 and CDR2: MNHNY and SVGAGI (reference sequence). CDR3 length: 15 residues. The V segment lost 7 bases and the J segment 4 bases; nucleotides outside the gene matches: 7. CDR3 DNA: TGTGCCAGCACTGCGGGGGACAGGGTCACCGGGGAGCTGTTTTTT. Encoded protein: CASTAGDRVTGELFF.

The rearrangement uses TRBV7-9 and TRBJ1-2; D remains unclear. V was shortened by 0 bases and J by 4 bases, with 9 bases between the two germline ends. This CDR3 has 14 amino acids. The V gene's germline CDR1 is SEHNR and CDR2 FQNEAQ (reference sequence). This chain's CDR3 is CASSLAHESYGYTF. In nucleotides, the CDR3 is TGTGCCAGCAGCTTAGCCCACGAGTCCTATGGCTACACCTTC.

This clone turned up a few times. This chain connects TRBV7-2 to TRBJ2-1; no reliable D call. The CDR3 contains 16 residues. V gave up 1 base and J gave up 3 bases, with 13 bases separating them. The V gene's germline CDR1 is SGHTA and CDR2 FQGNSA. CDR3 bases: TGTGCCAGCAGCTTAGAACAAATGGGCAGCTACAATGAGCAGTTCTTC. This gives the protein CASSLEQMGSYNEQFF.

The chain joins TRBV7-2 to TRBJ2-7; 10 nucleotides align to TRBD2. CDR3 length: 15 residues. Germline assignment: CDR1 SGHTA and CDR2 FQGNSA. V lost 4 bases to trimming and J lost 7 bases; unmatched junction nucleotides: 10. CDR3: CASSSPGLAKLEQYF. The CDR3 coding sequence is TGTGCCAGCAGCTCGCCGGGACTAGCGAAGTTGGAGCAGTACTTC. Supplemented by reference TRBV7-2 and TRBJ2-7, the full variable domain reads GAGVSQSPSNKVTEKGKDVELRCDPISGHTALYWYRQSLGQGLEFLIYFQGNSAPDKSGLPSDRFSAERTGGSVSTLTIQRTQQEDSAVYLCASSSPGLAKLEQYFGPGTRLTVT.

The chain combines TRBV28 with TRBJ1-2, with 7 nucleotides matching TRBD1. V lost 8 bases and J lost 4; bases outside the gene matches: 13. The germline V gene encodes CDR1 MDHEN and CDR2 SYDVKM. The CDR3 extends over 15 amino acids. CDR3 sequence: CASGLSGQAAYGYTF. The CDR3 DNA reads TGTGCCAGCGGGCTCTCCGGACAGGCAGCCTATGGCTACACCTTC.

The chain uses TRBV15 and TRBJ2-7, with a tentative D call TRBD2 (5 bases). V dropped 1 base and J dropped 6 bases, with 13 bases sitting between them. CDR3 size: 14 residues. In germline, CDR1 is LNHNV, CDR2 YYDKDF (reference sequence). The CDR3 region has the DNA TGTGCCACCAGCAGAGTAGAGAGGAGGTCCGAGCAGTACGTC. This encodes CATSRVERRSEQYV.

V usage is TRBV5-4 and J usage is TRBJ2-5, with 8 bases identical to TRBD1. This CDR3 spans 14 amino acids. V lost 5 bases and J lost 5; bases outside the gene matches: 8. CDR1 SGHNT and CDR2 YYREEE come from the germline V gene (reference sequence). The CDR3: CASRRTGGEETQYF. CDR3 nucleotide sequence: TGTGCCAGCAGGAGAACAGGGGGAGAGGAGACCCAGTACTTC.

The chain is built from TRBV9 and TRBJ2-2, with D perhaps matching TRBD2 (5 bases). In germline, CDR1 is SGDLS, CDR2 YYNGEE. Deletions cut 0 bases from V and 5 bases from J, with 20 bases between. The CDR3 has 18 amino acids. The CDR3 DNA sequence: TGTGCCAGCAGCGTAGTCTCGGGAACTGGGAGAGGGACCGGGGAGCTGTTTTTT. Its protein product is CASSVVSGTGRGTGELFF.

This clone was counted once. Here the CDR3 reads CATRDTNTEAFF. The CDR3 DNA is TGTGCCACCCGGGACACCAACACTGAAGCTTTCTTT. The rearrangement links TRBV27 to TRBJ1-1; TRBD1 might be the D (6 bases). Germline V gives CDR1 MNHEY, CDR2 SMNVEV (reference sequence). The V and J ends lost 10 bases and 2 bases respectively, with 11 bases between them. This CDR3 has 12 residues.

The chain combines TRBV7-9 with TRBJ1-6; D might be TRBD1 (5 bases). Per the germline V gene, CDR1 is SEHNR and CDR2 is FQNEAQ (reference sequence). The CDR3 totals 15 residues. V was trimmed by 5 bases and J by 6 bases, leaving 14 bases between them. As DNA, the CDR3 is TGTGCCAGCAGCCCTAAGACAGATTCTAATTCACCCCTCCACTTT. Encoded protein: CASSPKTDSNSPLHF.

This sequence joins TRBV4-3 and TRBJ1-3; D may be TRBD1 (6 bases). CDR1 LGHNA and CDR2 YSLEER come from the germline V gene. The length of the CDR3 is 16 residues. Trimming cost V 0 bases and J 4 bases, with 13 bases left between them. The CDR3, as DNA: TGCGCCAGCAGCCAAGACTTACAGGGCACGGGAAACACCATATATTTT. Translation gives CASSQDLQGTGNTIYF.

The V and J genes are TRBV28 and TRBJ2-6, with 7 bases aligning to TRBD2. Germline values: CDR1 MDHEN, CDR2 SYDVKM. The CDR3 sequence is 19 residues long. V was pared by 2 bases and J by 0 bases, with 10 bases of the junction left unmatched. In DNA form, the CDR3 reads TGTGCCAGCAGTTTAGGTTGGGGGGGAGGGACCTCTGGGGCCAACGTCCTGACTTTC. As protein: CASSLGWGGGTSGANVLTF. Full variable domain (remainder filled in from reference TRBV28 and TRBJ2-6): DVKVTQSSRYLVKRTGEKVFLECVQDMDHENMFWYRQDPGLGLRLIYFSYDVKMKEKGDIPEGYSVSREKKERFSLILESASTNQTSMYLCASSLGWGGGTSGANVLTFGAGSRLTVL.

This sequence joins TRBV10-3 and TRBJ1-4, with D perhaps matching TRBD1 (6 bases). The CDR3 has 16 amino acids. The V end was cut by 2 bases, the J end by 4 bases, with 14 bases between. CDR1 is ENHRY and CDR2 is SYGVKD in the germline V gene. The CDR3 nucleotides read TGTGCCATCAGTGAGAGTGGGGACAAGGATAATGAAAAACTGTTTTTT. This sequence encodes CAISESGDKDNEKLFF.

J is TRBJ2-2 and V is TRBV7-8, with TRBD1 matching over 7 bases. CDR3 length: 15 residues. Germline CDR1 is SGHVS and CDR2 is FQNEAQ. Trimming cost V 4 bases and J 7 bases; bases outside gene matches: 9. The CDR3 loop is CASSSINRGIGELFF. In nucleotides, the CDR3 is TGTGCCAGCAGCTCAATAAACAGGGGTATCGGGGAGCTGTTTTTT.